Shown below are 8 T cell receptor beta chains from a single sample sequenced in a study of post-analysis software for immune sequencing data. Study-wide findings and caveats: Roughly 5 TRBV segments occurring more often in patients than controls included TRBV5-6, TRBV5-1 and TRBV20-1.

Their antigen targets remain unknown. TCR beta cDNA libraries included unique molecular identifiers. TCRdb redid the calling of the PCR reads with MiXCR, one entry per CDR3 protein. The table lists about 210,000 distinct CDR3 sequences, 29% of them singletons. Material: blood. The receptors derive from a girl younger than 18 with multiple sclerosis.

A note on this clonotype: At one end the junction does not follow the germline gene, possibly because of a read error. V and J are TRBV6-1 and TRBJ1-1; D is possibly TRBD1 (6 bases). Germline CDR1 is MNHNS and CDR2 is SASEGT. CDR3 length: 15 residues. CDR3 in amino acids: CASRGQPLGNTGAFF. CDR3 sequence (DNA): TGTGCCAGCAGGGGACAACCACTTGGGAACACTGGAGCTTTCTTT.

On this clonotype: Being one base from a much bigger clone, this may be a read error. The chain employs TRBV20-1 and TRBJ1-4; TRBD1 matches at 10 bases. The length of the CDR3 is 14 residues. From germline, CDR1 is DFQATT and CDR2 SNEGSKA (reference sequence). The trim removed 3 bases at V and 6 bases at J, leaving 4 bases unmatched. In DNA form, the CDR3 reads TGCAGTGCTAGCGGGACAGGGGACTATGAAAAACTGTTTTTT. Its translation is CSASGTGDYEKLFF.

In regard to this clonotype: A much more abundant neighbour one base away suggests this may be a read error. The chain has TRBV29-1 and TRBJ1-2; D is unclear. V was trimmed by 5 bases and J by 0 bases, leaving 10 bases between them. Germline V lookup: CDR1 SQVTM, CDR2 ANQGSEA. The CDR3 length is 13 residues. Here the CDR3 reads CSVHSPANYGYTF. DNA of the CDR3: TGCAGCGTTCACAGCCCAGCTAACTATGGCTACACCTTC.

The rearrangement links TRBV2 to TRBJ2-6; D is uncertain. The CDR3 loop spans 14 amino acids. Trimming took off 5 bases at V and 0 bases at J, with 5 bases between the two ends. Germline V lookup: CDR1 SNHLY, CDR2 FYNNEI. CDR3 DNA: TGTGCCAGCAGTACTTCCTCTGGGGCCAACGTCCTGACTTTC. This translates into CASSTSSGANVLTF.

With respect to this clonotype: Since a much larger clone is just one base distant, this may be a read error. In DNA, the CDR3 is TGTGCCAGCAGCTTAGTCGTCCCCTACGAGCAGTACTTC. Translated, it gives CASSLVVPYEQYF. This chain connects TRBV7-2 to TRBJ2-7; unclear D gene. V lost 1 base and J 2 bases, leaving 6 bases between the germline ends. CDR1 and CDR2 from the germline V gene are SGHTA and FQGNSA. The CDR3 spans 13 residues.

This chain joins TRBV5-1 and TRBJ2-1; possible D gene TRBD1, 5 bases. The V end lost 5 bases, the J end lost 2 bases, and 11 bases lay between the germline ends. Germline-derived CDR1 and CDR2 are SGHRS and YFSETQ. The CDR3 has 14 residues. This CDR3 reads CASRGLSAYNEQFF. The CDR3 DNA is TGCGCCAGCAGGGGGCTCTCCGCCTACAATGAGCAGTTCTTC.

This clonotype was seen ten or more times. The rearrangement joins TRBV5-1 to TRBJ2-7; tentative D call: TRBD1 (5 bases). V lost 0 bases and J lost 4, with 8 bases in between. Germline CDR1 and CDR2: SGHRS and YFSETQ. The CDR3 has 13 residues. CDR3 sequence reads: CASSLETAYEQYF. CDR3 sequence (DNA): TGCGCCAGCAGCTTGGAGACAGCTTACGAGCAGTACTTC.

This clonotype was recorded many times. The chain carries TRBV4-1 and TRBJ1-5; D is unclear. Germline V gene data show CDR1 as MGHRA and CDR2 as YSYEKL. The V gene lost 1 base and the J gene lost 1 base, with 8 bases spanning the gap. The CDR3 has 15 residues. CDR3 DNA sequence: TGCGCCAGCAGCCAAGGTCCGGGGAGCAATCAGCCCCAGCATTTT. Translating it yields CASSQGPGSNQPQHF.